This T cell receptor beta chain was profiled in a study of T-cell memory formation after mild COVID-19. TCRdb re-analysed the 5' RACE reads in MiXCR, keeping a single row per CDR3 protein. The sample records 350,000 to 550,000 distinct CDR3 sequences, around 17% being singletons. The germline CDR1 and CDR2 sequences are LGHDT and YNNKEL (reference sequence). The CDR3 runs to 17 residues. Trimming removed 0 bases from V and 5 bases from J, with 19 bases in between. Sequencing was carried out using PBMCs or a T cell subset sorted from them (not recorded which). The V call is TRBV3-1, the J call TRBJ2-5; D is unclear. This TCR was recovered from a man younger than 35 who had mild COVID-19 (a few samples of this study predate the infection). Cell type and time point are not known. CDR3 loop: CASSQEGLTGPRETQYF. DNA for the CDR3: TGTGCCAGCAGCCAAGAGGGGTTAACTGGACCAAGGGAGACCCAGTACTTC.